The 31 T cell receptor beta chains in this list originate from one sample, sequenced in a study of read filtering for tumor transcriptome and immune sequencing (dated by TCRdb to 2019 to 2021). The sequencer listed for this sample is Illumina HiSeq 4000. The Immunoverse kit was used to build TCR libraries from about 430 ng RNA, with molecular barcoded adaptors covering alpha/delta and beta/gamma chains. TCRdb trimmed the raw reads at Q25, called clones with MiXCR and kept productive beta chains. One record per CDR3 amino acid sequence lists the most common genes and DNA. Here the sample has roughly 38,000 distinct CDR3 sequences; around 15% occur a single time. Of the sample, approximately 30% falls within the top ten clones. Material: a population of CD138-negative cells sorted from bone marrow. The meaning of the sample's cell subset or site label: bone marrow mononuclear cells depleted of CD138+ plasma/myeloma cells by negative magnetic selection. These receptors were obtained from a donor at least 40 years old with multiple myeloma.

This clonotype was observed many times. The chain uses TRBV28 and TRBJ2-5, with a possible D match to TRBD1 (5 bases). The CDR3 runs 15 residues. Germline loops: CDR1 MDHEN, CDR2 SYDVKM. V was pared by 6 bases and J by 3 bases, with 17 bases between. CDR3 nucleotide sequence: TGTGCCAGCAGCTCCGTCTGGACACAGAAAGAGACCCAGTACTTC. Encoded protein: CASSSVWTQKETQYF.

This clonotype was counted many times. The CDR3 region has the DNA TGTGCCAGCACGAAAGGGCTAGGCGAGCAGTACTTC. Protein product: CASTKGLGEQYF. The chain has TRBV6-6 and TRBJ2-7; D remains unclear. CDR3 size: 12 residues. Trimming stripped 7 bases from V and 6 bases from J, with 13 bases between. Per germline, CDR1 MNHNY and CDR2 SVGAGI (reference sequence).

In this sample, this clonotype turned up many times. This chain joins TRBV23-1 and TRBJ2-1; no clear D gene. TRBV23-1 is annotated as an ORF whose role is uncertain. This CDR3 is 15 amino acids long. Trimming pared 2 bases from V and 4 bases from J, leaving 12 bases between. CDR3 in DNA: TGCGCCAGCAGTCAAATTATTGAGGAGTACAATGAGCAGTTCTTC. Residues: CASSQIIEEYNEQFF.

At least ten counts were recorded for this clonotype. The CDR3 coding sequence is TGCAGCGTTGTACTAGCGGGATCCTACGAGCAGTACTTC. Its translation is CSVVLAGSYEQYF. The V call is TRBV29-1, the J call TRBJ2-7; 10 bases fit TRBD2. The germline V gene has CDR1 SQVTM and CDR2 ANQGSEA. CDR3 size: 13 residues. Unmatched junction bases numbered 1, after V lost 4 bases and J lost 1 base.

This clonotype was seen repeatedly, ten times or more. The genes are TRBV20-1 and TRBJ1-5; 7 bases line up with TRBD1. The CDR3 covers 14 residues. The ends lost 5 bases at V and 3 bases at J; junction bases unmatched: 7. CDR1 and CDR2 (germline): DFQATT, SNEGSKA (reference sequence). Written as DNA, the CDR3 is TGCAGTGCTCTCGGGACAGAGTTCAATCAGCCCCAGCATTTT. Its translation: CSALGTEFNQPQHF.

This clonotype was observed at least ten times. The chain links TRBV29-1 to TRBJ2-3; no firm D call. Germline V gene lookup returns CDR1 SQVTM and CDR2 ANQGSEA. Trimming stripped 6 bases from V and 1 base from J, with 11 bases between. This CDR3 has 13 residues. The DNA for the CDR3 is TGCAGCGTCGGTACCTCAGGCACAGATACGCAGTATTTT. Translated: CSVGTSGTDTQYF.

There are many counts of this clonotype. The chain has TRBV27 and TRBJ2-1, with 8 bases aligning to TRBD2. J gave up 6 bases and V 6 bases, and 13 bases lay outside the gene matches. The CDR3 is 16 residues long. CDR1 MNHEY and CDR2 SMNVEV come from the germline V gene (reference sequence). The DNA for the CDR3 is TGTGCCAGCAGCCGAACCGGGACTAGTTTTTCCAATGAGCAGTTCTTC. Its translation: CASSRTGTSFSNEQFF.

This clonotype was picked up many times. This rearrangement joins TRBV12-3 or TRBV12-4 to TRBJ2-7, with D possibly TRBD2 on 6 matching bases. This CDR3 contains 15 residues. V lost 3 bases and J 5 bases, leaving 17 bases between the germline ends. CDR3 sequence reads: CASSFSGPRRDEQYF. CDR3 coding DNA: TGTGCCAGCAGTTTTTCGGGACCACGGAGGGACGAGCAGTACTTC.

This chain links TRBV28 with TRBJ2-7; D is ambiguous. CDR3 length: 12 amino acids. Germline CDR1 and CDR2: MDHEN and SYDVKM. The V gene lost 8 bases and the J gene lost 6 bases, with 14 bases spanning the gap. CDR3 amino acids: CASQASRFEQYF. CDR3 in DNA: TGTGCCAGCCAAGCTTCCCGGTTCGAGCAGTACTTC.

This clonotype was counted ten times or more. A junction end diverges from the germline sequence, so it may reflect a read error. This chain joins TRBV15 and TRBJ2-1; D may match TRBD1 or TRBD2 (5 bases each). Germline CDR1 and CDR2: LNHNV and YYDKDF (reference sequence). The CDR3 covers 12 residues. In DNA, the CDR3 is TGTGCCTCCAGCGTCGAGGGGCATGGGCAGTTCTTC. This encodes CASSVEGHGQFF.

A note on this clonotype: A much larger clone differs by one base, so this may be a read error. The rearrangement joins TRBV29-1 to TRBJ2-1, with 10 positions matching TRBD2. The germline V gene encodes CDR1 SQVTM and CDR2 ANQGSEA. The CDR3 has 13 residues. CDR3: CSARLAGFDEQLF. In DNA form, the CDR3 reads TGCAGCGCCAGACTAGCGGGTTTCGATGAGCAGCTCTTC.

This clonotype was seen more than once but under ten times. This chain's CDR3 is CASSLEAGSGNTIYF. The CDR3 DNA follows: TGCGCCAGCAGCTTGGAGGCGGGAAGCGGAAACACCATATATTTT. This rearrangement joins TRBV5-1 to TRBJ1-3; D gene uncertain. The CDR3 has 15 amino acids. V was trimmed by 0 bases and J by 4 bases, leaving 11 bases between them. CDR1 is SGHRS, CDR2 YFSETQ, per germline.

This clonotype was detected many times. The rearrangement joins TRBV7-3 to TRBJ2-5, with TRBD2 matching over 7 bases. Germline CDR1 reads SGHTA; CDR2 reads FQGTGA. With 1 base clipped from V and 5 bases from J, the junction kept 7 bases outside the gene matches. The CDR3 is 15 residues long. The CDR3 DNA reads as TGTGCCAGCAGCTTAAGGGAGGGAGGGATCGAGACCCAGTACTTC. Encoded protein: CASSLREGGIETQYF.

This clonotype showed up many times. The chain uses TRBV5-1 and TRBJ1-2; 7 bases match TRBD1. The germline gives CDR1 SGHRS, CDR2 YFSETQ. Unmatched junction bases numbered 3, after V lost 0 bases and J lost 4 bases. The CDR3 runs 14 residues. CDR3 nucleotides: TGCGCCAGCAGCTTGGGGGACAGCGGCTATGGCTACACCTTC. Protein product: CASSLGDSGYGYTF.

A note on this clonotype: Since the CDR3 does not end with the conserved phenylalanine or tryptophan, this likely comes from a read error. The rearrangement links TRBV6-2 or TRBV6-3 to TRBJ2-1, with 7 positions matching TRBD1. The CDR3 loop spans 16 amino acids. CDR1 is MNHEY and CDR2 is SVGEGT in the germline V gene. CDR3 DNA: TGTTCCAGCAGTCCACAGGGGCGAGCGAGCTACAATGAGCAGTTCCTC. It is translated as CSSSPQGRASYNEQFL.

This clonotype was observed at least ten times. The J gene is TRBJ1-6, the V gene TRBV28; D gene ambiguous. The V and J ends lost 4 bases and 4 bases respectively, with 17 bases between them. The CDR3 runs to 17 residues. Germline CDR1 is MDHEN and CDR2 is SYDVKM. CDR3 residues: CASSSSSGEGYNSPLHF. The CDR3 DNA is TGTGCCAGCAGTTCCTCCTCGGGAGAGGGTTATAATTCACCCCTCCACTTT.

This clonotype appeared many times. The V and J genes are TRBV24-1 and TRBJ1-1; a weak D match, TRBD1 (5 bases). There are 14 residues in the CDR3. V lost 6 bases to trimming and J lost 3 bases, with 13 bases between them. Germline V CDR1 and CDR2: KGHDR, SFDVKD. In DNA, the CDR3 is TGTGCCACCAGTCCTGGGGGGGACGACACTGAAGCTTTCTTT. It specifies CATSPGGDDTEAFF.

In this sample, this clonotype turned up many times. V and J are TRBV3-1 and TRBJ2-4; no firm D call. CDR1 LGHDT and CDR2 YNNKEL come from the germline V gene (reference sequence). The V end was cut by 4 bases, the J end by 0 bases, with 16 bases between. This CDR3 is built from 17 residues. The chain's CDR3 is CASSPRPGWKAKNIQYF. CDR3 DNA sequence: TGTGCCAGCAGCCCCCGCCCTGGGTGGAAAGCCAAAAACATTCAGTACTTC. Filled out from reference TRBV3-1 and TRBJ2-4, the complete variable domain reads DTAVSQTPKYLVTQMGNDKSIKCEQNLGHDTMYWYKQDSKKFLKIMFSYNNKELIINETVPNRFSPKSPDKAHLNLHINSLELGDSAVYFCASSPRPGWKAKNIQYFGAGTRLSVL.

At least ten counts were recorded for this clonotype. This rearrangement joins TRBV30 to TRBJ2-7; D is unclear. V dropped 0 bases and J dropped 1 base, with 4 bases sitting between them. Germline CDR1 GTSNPN, CDR2 SVGIG (reference sequence). There are 12 residues in the CDR3. The CDR3 loop reads CAWSVMSYEQYF. The CDR3 nucleotides are TGTGCCTGGAGTGTGATGTCCTACGAGCAGTACTTC.

The V and J genes are TRBV10-2 and TRBJ2-1; 10 bases map to TRBD1. Germline CDR1 WSHSY, CDR2 SAAADI. The CDR3 consists of 15 residues. V lost 6 bases and J lost 8; bases outside the gene matches: 10. The CDR3 bases are TGCGCCAGCAGCCTGGGACAGGGGTCTTTGGATGAGCAGTTCTTC. It specifies CASSLGQGSLDEQFF.

This clonotype was counted ten times or more. The chain carries TRBV29-1 and TRBJ2-1; no clear D. CDR1 SQVTM and CDR2 ANQGSEA come from the germline V gene. The CDR3 sequence is 14 residues long. The V end was cut by 5 bases, the J end by 14 bases, with 25 bases between. The DNA of the CDR3 is TGCAGCGTTCGCCCGCACACGGGCATAGGTTCCGAGTTCTTC. Protein: CSVRPHTGIGSEFF.

Worth noting for this clonotype: The likely explanation is a read error, given a far larger clone one base away. The chain joins TRBV11-2 to TRBJ2-1; 11 bases line up with TRBD1. Germline CDR1 SGHAT, CDR2 FQNNGV. CDR3 size: 15 residues. The CDR3 loop reads CASSPGTGGYNGQFF. CDR3 bases: TGTGCCAGCAGTCCCGGGACAGGGGGGTACAATGGGCAGTTCTTC.

This clonotype was seen repeatedly, ten times or more. A much larger clonotype is one base distant, so this may be a read error. The CDR3: CASGVRAGWDEQFF. As DNA, the CDR3 is TGCGCCAGCGGTGTGCGAGCGGGATGGGATGAGCAGTTCTTC. The chain recombines TRBV10-2 with TRBJ2-1; 7 positions agree with TRBD2. The CDR3 is 14 residues long. Germline values: CDR1 WSHSY, CDR2 SAAADI. V lost 8 bases to trimming and J lost 8 bases; unmatched junction nucleotides: 12.

This clonotype was observed many times. This sequence joins TRBV20-1 and TRBJ2-1; D is possibly TRBD2 (5 bases). The CDR3 has 12 amino acids. Germline CDR1 is DFQATT and CDR2 is SNEGSKA (reference sequence). The CDR3: CSRRRSYNEQFF. As DNA, the CDR3 is TGCAGCCGGAGGAGATCCTACAATGAGCAGTTCTTC.

The sample holds many counts of this clonotype. This rearrangement joins TRBV5-1 to TRBJ2-1; 8 positions match TRBD1. V shed 0 bases, J shed 3 bases, and the junction held 5 bases outside the gene matches. Germline CDR1 is SGHRS and CDR2 is YFSETQ. This CDR3 has 16 residues. CDR3 sequence reads: CASSLAGQGNYNEQFF. The CDR3, as DNA: TGCGCCAGCAGCTTGGCTGGACAGGGAAACTACAATGAGCAGTTCTTC.

This clonotype came up many times. The chain recombines TRBV7-2 with TRBJ2-7; TRBD1 might be the D (6 bases). Looked up from germline, CDR1 is SGHTA and CDR2 is FQGNSA. There are 15 residues in the CDR3. V lost 5 bases and J lost 0, with 14 bases in between. The CDR3 loop reads CASSTGTFLSYEQYF. The DNA of the CDR3 is TGTGCCAGCAGCACCGGGACATTCCTCTCCTACGAGCAGTACTTC.

This clonotype was seen repeatedly, ten times or more. This chain joins TRBV6-2 or TRBV6-3 and TRBJ2-2; D is undetermined. The CDR3 consists of 15 residues. Germline loops: CDR1 MNHEY, CDR2 SVGEGT. Between the trimmed V and J ends, which lost 6 bases and 0 bases, there was a span of 11 bases. The CDR3 coding sequence is TGTGCCAGCAGGTTTCATCTCCCGAACACCGGGGAGCTGTTTTTT. Its translation is CASRFHLPNTGELFF.

The chain uses TRBV6-5 and TRBJ2-1; 10 positions match TRBD2. CDR1 MNHEY and CDR2 SVGAGI come from the germline V gene. With 2 bases clipped from V and 7 bases from J, the junction kept 8 bases outside the gene matches. This CDR3 has 16 amino acids. CDR3 bases: TGTGCCAGCAGTTACCCTTCTAGCGGGAGAGGTAATGAGCAGTTCTTC. Its protein product is CASSYPSSGRGNEQFF.

About this clonotype: A read error is possible here, since a much larger clone lies one base away. This chain joins TRBV5-1 and TRBJ2-7; 9 nucleotides align to TRBD2. Germline values: CDR1 SGHRS, CDR2 YFSETQ. The CDR3 runs to 14 residues. The CDR3 spells CTSSSGPSGMEQYF. CDR3 nucleotide sequence: TGCACCAGCAGCTCCGGACCTAGCGGGATGGAGCAGTACTTC. Full variable domain (missing parts from reference TRBV5-1 and TRBJ2-7): KAGVTQTPRYLIKTRGQQVTLSCSPISGHRSVSWYQQTPGQGLQFLFEYFSETQRNKGNFPGRFSGRQFSNSRSEMNVSTLELGDSALYLCTSSSGPSGMEQYFGPGTRLTVT.

This clonotype was observed a handful of times. A read error is possible here, since a much larger clone lies one base away. The rearrangement uses TRBV29-1 and TRBJ2-3; the match to TRBD2 covers 14 bases. Looked up from germline, CDR1 is SQVTM and CDR2 is ANQGSEA. The CDR3 runs 14 residues. CDR3 protein: CSGGTSGRADAQYF. The CDR3 DNA is TGCAGCGGGGGGACTAGCGGGAGAGCAGATGCGCAGTATTTT.

Regarding this clonotype: This may be a read error, as it is one base from a much larger clone. The chain links TRBV7-9 to TRBJ1-4; 9 nucleotides match TRBD1. The length of the CDR3 is 15 residues. Germline V gene lookup returns CDR1 SEHNR and CDR2 FQNEAQ (reference sequence). The CDR3 region has the DNA TGTGCCAGCAGCTTAGGACAGGGGGTCGAGGAAAAACTGTGTTTT. Protein: CASSLGQGVEEKLCF.